Described below is a single T cell receptor beta chain sequence and its context. Its antigen is still unknown. No clone much larger than this one lies a single base away; base qualities are absent. This entry is derived from a study (dated by TCRdb to about 2016). About the full investigation: The origins of HIV persistence were investigated in individuals who naturally controlled HIV infection.

Library preparation was by 5' RACE. Sequencing instrument: Illumina HiSeq 2000. TCRdb took the public reads, trimmed them with fastp at Q25, ran MiXCR for clone calling and kept in-frame beta chains. Duplicate CDR3 protein sequences are folded into a single record with the most common DNA and genes. The sample includes nearly 3,000 distinct CDR3 sequences, with 6.5% to 8% observed a single time. The top ten hold less than 6.5% of the sample. Sequencing was performed on total memory T cells from blood PBMCs. The cell subset or site label on this specimen signifies: transitional memory CD4+ T cells. The clonotype comes from a female donor with HIV.

CDR3 reads: CATSETTYTGELFF. The DNA sequence is TGTGCCACCAGTGAAACCACCTACACCGGGGAGCTGTTTTTT. The receptor chain draws on TRBV24-1 and TRBJ2-2, with the D gene not confidently named. Looking up the germline V gene yields CDR1 KGHDR and CDR2 SFDVKD. The trim is 4 bases for V and 3 bases for J, with a gap of 8 bases between the germline ends. The CDR3 measures 14 amino acids from cysteine to phenylalanine. The only DNA kept is the CDR3, 42 bases in frame from the first base.